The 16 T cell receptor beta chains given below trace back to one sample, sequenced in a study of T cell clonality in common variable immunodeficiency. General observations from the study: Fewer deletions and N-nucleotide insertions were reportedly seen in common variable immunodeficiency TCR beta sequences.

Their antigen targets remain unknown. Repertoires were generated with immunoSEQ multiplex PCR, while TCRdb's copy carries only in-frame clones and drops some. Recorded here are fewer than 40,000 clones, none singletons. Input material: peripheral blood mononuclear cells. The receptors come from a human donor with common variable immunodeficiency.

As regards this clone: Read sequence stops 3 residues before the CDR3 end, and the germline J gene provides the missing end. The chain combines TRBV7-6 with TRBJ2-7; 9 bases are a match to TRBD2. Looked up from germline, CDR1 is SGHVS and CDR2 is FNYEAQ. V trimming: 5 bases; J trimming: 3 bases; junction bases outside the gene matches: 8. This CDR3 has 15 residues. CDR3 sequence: CASSRSGRFDYEQYF. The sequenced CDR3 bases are TGTGCCAGCAGCCGCAGCGGGAGGTTCGACTACGAG.

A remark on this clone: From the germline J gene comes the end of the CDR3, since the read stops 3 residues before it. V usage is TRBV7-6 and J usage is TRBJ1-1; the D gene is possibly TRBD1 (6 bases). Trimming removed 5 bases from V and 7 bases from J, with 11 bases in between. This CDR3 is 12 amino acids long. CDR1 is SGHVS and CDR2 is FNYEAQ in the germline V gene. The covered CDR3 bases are TGTGCCAGCAGCCCGAAGGGGGTTGAA. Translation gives CASSPKGVE. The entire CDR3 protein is CASSPKGVEAFF.

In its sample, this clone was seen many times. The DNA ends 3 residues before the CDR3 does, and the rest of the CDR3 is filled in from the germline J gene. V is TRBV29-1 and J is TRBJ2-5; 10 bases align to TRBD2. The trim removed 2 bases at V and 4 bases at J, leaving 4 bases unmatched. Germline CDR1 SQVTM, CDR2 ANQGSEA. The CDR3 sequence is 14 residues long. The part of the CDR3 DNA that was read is TGCAGCGTTGAACCTAGCGGGAGTGGAGAGACC. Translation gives CSVEPSGSGET. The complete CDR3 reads CSVEPSGSGETQYF. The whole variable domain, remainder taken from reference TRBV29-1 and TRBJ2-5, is SAVISQKPSRDICQRGTSLTIQCQVDSQVTMMFWYRQQPGQSLTLIATANQGSEATYESGFVIDKFPISRPNLTFSTLTVSNMSPEDSSIYLCSVEPSGSGETQYFGPGTRLLVL.

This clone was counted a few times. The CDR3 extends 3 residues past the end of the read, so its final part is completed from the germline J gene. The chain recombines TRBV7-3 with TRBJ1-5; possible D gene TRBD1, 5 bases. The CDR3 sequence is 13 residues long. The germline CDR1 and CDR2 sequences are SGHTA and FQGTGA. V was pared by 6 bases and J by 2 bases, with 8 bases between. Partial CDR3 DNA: TGTGCCAGCAGTGACAGTCGCAATCAGCCC. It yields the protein CASSDSRNQP. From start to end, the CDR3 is CASSDSRNQPQHF.

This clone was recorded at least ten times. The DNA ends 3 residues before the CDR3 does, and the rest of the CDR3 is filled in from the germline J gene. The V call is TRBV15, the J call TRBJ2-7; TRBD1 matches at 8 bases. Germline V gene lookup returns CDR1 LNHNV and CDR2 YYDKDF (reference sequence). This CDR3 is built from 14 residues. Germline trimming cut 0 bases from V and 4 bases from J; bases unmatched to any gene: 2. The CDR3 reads CATSRDRGPYEQYF. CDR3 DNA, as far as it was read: TGTGCCACCAGCAGAGACAGGGGGCCTTACGAG.

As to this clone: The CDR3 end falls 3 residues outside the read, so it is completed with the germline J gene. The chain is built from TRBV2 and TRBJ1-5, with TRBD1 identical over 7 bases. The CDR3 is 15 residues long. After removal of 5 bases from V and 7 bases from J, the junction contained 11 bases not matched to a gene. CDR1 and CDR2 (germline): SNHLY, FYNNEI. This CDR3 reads CASSKHRGYWQPQHF. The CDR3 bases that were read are TGTGCCAGCAGTAAACACAGGGGATATTGGCAGCCC.

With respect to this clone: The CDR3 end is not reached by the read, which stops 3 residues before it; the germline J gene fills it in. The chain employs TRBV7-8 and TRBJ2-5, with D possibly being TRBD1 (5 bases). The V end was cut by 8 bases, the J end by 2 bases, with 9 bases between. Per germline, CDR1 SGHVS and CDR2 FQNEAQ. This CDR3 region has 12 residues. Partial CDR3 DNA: TGTGCCAGCGGGGCAGCACAAGAGACC. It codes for CASGAAQET. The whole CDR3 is CASGAAQETQYF.

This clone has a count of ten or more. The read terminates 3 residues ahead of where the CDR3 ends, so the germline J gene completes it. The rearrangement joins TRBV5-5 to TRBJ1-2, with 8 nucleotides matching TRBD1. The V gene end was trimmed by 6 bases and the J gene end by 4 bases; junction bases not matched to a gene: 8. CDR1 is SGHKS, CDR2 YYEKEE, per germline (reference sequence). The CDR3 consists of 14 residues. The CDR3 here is CASTRQGAGYGYTF. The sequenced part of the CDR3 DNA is TGTGCCAGCACCCGGCAGGGGGCGGGCTATGGC.

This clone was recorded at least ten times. The CDR3 DNA, read in part, is TGTGCCGCCGCCCCAGATAGCAATCAGCCC. Encoded protein: CAAAPDSNQP. The whole CDR3 sequence is CAAAPDSNQPQHF. This chain connects TRBV6-2 or TRBV6-3 to TRBJ1-5; D gene unclear. The read comes to an end 3 residues before the CDR3 does, leaving the germline J gene to fill in the end. The V end was cut by 11 bases, the J end by 0 bases, with 11 bases between. The CDR3 has 13 residues. Germline V gene data show CDR1 as MNHEY and CDR2 as SVGEGT.

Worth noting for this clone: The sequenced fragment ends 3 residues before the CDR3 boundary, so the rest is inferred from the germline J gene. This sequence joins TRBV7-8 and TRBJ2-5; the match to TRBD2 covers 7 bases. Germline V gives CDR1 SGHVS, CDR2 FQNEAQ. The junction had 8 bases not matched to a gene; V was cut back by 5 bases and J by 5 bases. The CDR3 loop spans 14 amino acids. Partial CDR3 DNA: TGTGCCAGCAGCCAAACCGGGGGGATGGAGACC. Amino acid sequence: CASSQTGGMET. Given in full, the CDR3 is CASSQTGGMETQYF.

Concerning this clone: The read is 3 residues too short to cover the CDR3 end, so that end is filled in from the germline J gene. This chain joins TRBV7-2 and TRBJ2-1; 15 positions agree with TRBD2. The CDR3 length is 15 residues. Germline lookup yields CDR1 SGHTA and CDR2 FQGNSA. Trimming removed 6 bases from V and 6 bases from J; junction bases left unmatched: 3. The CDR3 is CASSSGLAGGNEQFF. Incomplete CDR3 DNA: TGTGCCAGCAGTTCGGGACTAGCGGGGGGCAATGAG. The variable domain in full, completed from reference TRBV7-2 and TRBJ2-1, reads GAGVSQSPSNKVTEKGKDVELRCDPISGHTALYWYRQSLGQGLEFLIYFQGNSAPDKSGLPSDRFSAERTGGSVSTLTIQRTQQEDSAVYLCASSSGLAGGNEQFFGPGTRLTVL.

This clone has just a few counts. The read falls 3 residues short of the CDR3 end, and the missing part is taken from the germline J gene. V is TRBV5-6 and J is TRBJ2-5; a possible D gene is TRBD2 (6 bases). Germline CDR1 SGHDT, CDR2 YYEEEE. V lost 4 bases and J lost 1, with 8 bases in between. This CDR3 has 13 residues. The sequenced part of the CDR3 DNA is TGTGCCAGCAGCCCGGGACTCCAAGAGACC. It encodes CASSPGLQET. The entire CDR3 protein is CASSPGLQETQYF.

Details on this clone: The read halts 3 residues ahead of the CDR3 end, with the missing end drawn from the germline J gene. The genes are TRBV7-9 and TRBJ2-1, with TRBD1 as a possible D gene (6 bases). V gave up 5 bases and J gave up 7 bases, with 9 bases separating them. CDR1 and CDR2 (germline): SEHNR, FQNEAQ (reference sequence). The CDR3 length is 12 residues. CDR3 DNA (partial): TGTGCCAGCAGCCAGGGGCTAAATGAG. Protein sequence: CASSQGLNE. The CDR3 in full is CASSQGLNEQFF.

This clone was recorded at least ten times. The sequenced part of the CDR3 DNA is TGTGCCAGCAGCCACCTAGGGGTGAACACTGAA. Translation: CASSHLGVNTE. The whole CDR3 reads CASSHLGVNTEAFF. J is TRBJ1-1 and V is TRBV14; a possible D gene is TRBD1 (5 bases). The CDR3 end is not reached by the read, which stops 3 residues before it; the germline J gene fills it in. The V end was cut by 3 bases, the J end by 0 bases, with 8 bases between. Germline V gives CDR1 SGHDN, CDR2 FVKESK. The CDR3 sequence is 14 residues long.

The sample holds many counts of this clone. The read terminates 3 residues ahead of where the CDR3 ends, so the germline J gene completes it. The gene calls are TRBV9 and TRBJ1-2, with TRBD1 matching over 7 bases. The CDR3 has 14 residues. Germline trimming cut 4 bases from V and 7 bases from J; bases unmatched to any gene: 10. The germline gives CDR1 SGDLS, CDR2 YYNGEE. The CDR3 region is CASSFFKQGLGYTF. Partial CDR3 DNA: TGTGCCAGCAGCTTCTTCAAACAGGGGCTTGGC.

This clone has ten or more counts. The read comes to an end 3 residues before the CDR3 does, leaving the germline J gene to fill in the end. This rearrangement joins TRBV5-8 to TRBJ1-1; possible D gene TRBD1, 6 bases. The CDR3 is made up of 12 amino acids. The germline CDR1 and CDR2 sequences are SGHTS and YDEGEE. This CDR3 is CASSPRGMAAFF. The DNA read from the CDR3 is TGTGCCAGCAGCCCCAGGGGAATGGCA.